A selection of T cell receptor beta chains follows, all from one sample in a study of T cell responses to AZD1222 COVID-19 vaccine. Profiling relied on immunoSEQ multiplex PCR, and the TCRdb table lists in-frame clones only, not all of them. This sample carries 160,000 or so clones, 94% of them seen once, and the ten largest clones take roughly 4.6%. The sample was peripheral blood, taken 28 days after the second AZD1222 dose. These TCRs come from an adult who received the AZD1222 COVID-19 vaccine. CDR3s include the opening cysteine and the closing phenylalanine or tryptophan. The D gene is left open where the match is weak. Some rows mark clone size as missing; the rest say once, few, many or name a class of expanded clone.

abundance	j_gene	d_gene	v_gene	CDR3aa	CDR3nt
.	TRBJ1-5	.	TRBV27	CASSVTGNQPQHF	TGTGCCAGCAGTGTAACAGGCAACCAGCCCCAGCATTTT
.	TRBJ1-5	.	TRBV6-1	CASSEVYGFNQPQHF	TGTGCCAGCAGTGAAGTCTACGGTTTTAATCAGCCCCAGCATTTT
once	TRBJ2-6	.	TRBV30	CAWSTGANVLTF	TGTGCCTGGAGTACTGGGGCCAACGTCCTGACTTTC
.	TRBJ2-1	TRBD2	TRBV6-5	CATTGLAGGYEQFF	TGTGCCACTACGGGACTAGCGGGAGGGTATGAGCAGTTCTTC
once	TRBJ2-5	.	TRBV28	CASSRRGQETQYF	TGTGCCAGCAGCCGCCGGGGGCAAGAGACCCAGTACTTC
.	TRBJ1-2	.	TRBV7-9	CASSPYDHNYGYTF	TGTGCCAGCAGCCCCTACGACCATAACTATGGCTACACCTTC
.	TRBJ1-1	.	TRBV21-1	CASSIRLQGALAFF	TGTGCCAGCAGCATTCGCTTACAGGGGGCCTTGGCTTTCTTT
.	TRBJ1-4	.	TRBV30	CAWSDTGTTNEKLFF	TGTGCCTGGAGTGATACAGGCACAACTAATGAAAAACTGTTTTTT
.	TRBJ2-1	.	TRBV2	CASSGRGAHEQFF	TGTGCCAGCAGTGGCAGGGGTGCCCATGAGCAGTTCTTC
.	TRBJ2-1	TRBD2	TRBV6-1	CASSENFSGGSYNEQFF	TGTGCCAGCAGTGAAAATTTTAGCGGGGGCTCCTACAATGAGCAGTTCTTC
.	TRBJ2-7	TRBD1	TRBV6-5	CASRRQGSHYEQYF	TGTGCCAGCAGAAGACAGGGGTCTCACTACGAGCAGTACTTC
.	TRBJ1-4	TRBD1	TRBV5-5	CASSNRDSRATNEKLFF	TGTGCCAGCAGCAACCGGGACAGTAGGGCAACTAATGAAAAACTGTTTTTT
.	TRBJ2-7	TRBD2	TRBV7-2	CASSFLAGVPTYEQYF	TGTGCCAGCAGCTTTCTAGCGGGAGTGCCAACCTACGAGCAGTACTTC
.	TRBJ1-6	.	TRBV9	CASSVALGGGSPLHF	TGTGCCAGCAGCGTAGCTTTGGGGGGAGGGTCACCCCTCCACTTT
once	TRBJ2-7	.	TRBV28	CASSLGYEQYF	TGTGCCAGCAGTTTAGGCTACGAGCAGTACTTC
.	TRBJ2-3	.	TRBV24-1	CATSDPAQADTQYF	TGTGCCACCAGTGACCCGGCCCAAGCAGATACGCAGTATTTT
.	TRBJ2-1	TRBD2	TRBV7-6	CASSPRVAGAYNEQFF	TGTGCCAGCAGCCCCAGGGTAGCGGGGGCCTACAATGAGCAGTTCTTC
few	TRBJ1-2	.	TRBV4-2	CASSQPENYYGYTF	TGTGCCAGCAGCCAACCGGAAAACTACTATGGCTACACCTTC
once	TRBJ2-7	.	TRBV28	CASSLARDISYEQYF	TGTGCCAGCAGTTTAGCCCGGGACATATCCTACGAGCAGTACTTC
.	TRBJ1-1	.	TRBV15	CATSRVGKGATNTEAFF	TGTGCCACCAGCAGAGTTGGGAAAGGGGCCACGAACACTGAAGCTTTCTTT
.	TRBJ2-7	.	TRBV3-1/TRBV3-2	CASSQDGASAGGLYEQYF	TGTGCCAGCAGCCAAGATGGGGCTAGCGCGGGTGGGCTCTACGAGCAGTACTTC
.	TRBJ2-7	TRBD2	TRBV11-2	CASSPQRLAGGPWQYF	TGTGCCAGCAGCCCACAACGACTAGCGGGAGGGCCTTGGCAGTACTTC
few	TRBJ2-7	TRBD1	TRBV30	CAWSDRRYPGQGNF	TGTGCCTGGAGTGACAGAAGGTATCCGGGACAGGGAAACTTC
.	TRBJ1-4	.	TRBV5-5	CASTWRGIRNEKLFF	TGTGCCAGCACATGGAGGGGGATACGGAATGAAAAACTGTTTTTT
.	TRBJ2-1	TRBD2	TRBV25-1	CASSLRWLAGAKNEQFF	TGTGCCAGCAGTCTCAGGTGGCTAGCGGGAGCAAAGAATGAGCAGTTCTTC
.	TRBJ1-2	.	TRBV3-1/TRBV3-2	CASSLQGSGLRGYTF	TGTGCCAGCAGCCTCCAAGGGTCCGGCCTCCGAGGCTACACCTTC
.	TRBJ1-2	TRBD1	TRBV19	CASTTQGALSYGYTF	TGTGCCAGTACTACACAGGGGGCCCTTAGTTATGGCTACACCTTC
.	TRBJ2-7	TRBD2	TRBV27	CASSLKGSGYEQYF	TGTGCCAGCAGTTTAAAAGGTAGCGGGTACGAGCAGTACTTC
.	TRBJ1-1	.	TRBV5-6	CASSPVLGTEAFF	TGTGCCAGCAGCCCAGTTCTCGGTACTGAAGCTTTCTTT
.	TRBJ2-2	.	TRBV19	CASSIFGRNPNTGELFF	TGTGCCAGTAGTATCTTTGGACGTAACCCGAACACCGGGGAGCTGTTTTTT
.	TRBJ1-2	.	TRBV6-1	CASSEAGANRVGGYTF	TGTGCCAGCAGTGAAGCGGGGGCCAACAGGGTTGGTGGCTACACCTTC
.	TRBJ2-5	TRBD1	TRBV5-1	CASSLNRGETQYF	TGCGCCAGCAGCTTGAACAGGGGAGAGACCCAGTACTTC
.	TRBJ2-7	TRBD2	TRBV6-5	CASSKIAGGPYEQYF	TGTGCCAGCAGTAAGATAGCGGGAGGGCCCTACGAGCAGTACTTC
once	TRBJ1-1	.	TRBV5-8	CASSFGQQNTEAFF	TGTGCCAGCAGCTTCGGACAGCAGAACACTGAAGCTTTCTTT
.	TRBJ2-1	TRBD2	TRBV7-2	CASSLESGRAFYNEQFF	TGTGCCAGCAGCCTGGAAAGCGGGAGGGCCTTCTACAATGAGCAGTTCTTC
.	TRBJ2-3	.	TRBV13	CASSSWDHYLDTQYF	TGTGCCAGCAGCTCCTGGGACCACTACTTAGATACGCAGTATTTT
.	TRBJ1-1	TRBD1	TRBV7-2	CASSSQGDTEAFF	TGTGCCAGCAGCTCTCAGGGGGACACTGAAGCTTTCTTT
.	TRBJ2-7	TRBD1	TRBV7-8	CASSLTPGQGNYEQYF	TGTGCCAGCAGCCTCACACCGGGACAGGGTAACTACGAGCAGTACTTC
.	TRBJ1-5	.	TRBV24-1	CATSDINSAQHF	TGTGCCACCAGTGACATCAACTCGGCCCAGCATTTT
.	TRBJ1-3	.	TRBV7-2	CASSFLQGSSGNTIYF	TGTGCCAGCAGCTTTTTACAGGGAAGCTCTGGAAACACCATATATTTT
.	TRBJ2-1	TRBD2	TRBV15	CATSPGLAGGYYNEQFF	TGTGCCACCTCCCCGGGACTAGCGGGAGGCTACTACAATGAGCAGTTCTTC
.	TRBJ1-5	.	TRBV6-5	CASSQVREGQPQHF	TGTGCCAGCAGTCAGGTCAGGGAGGGTCAGCCCCAGCATTTT
.	TRBJ2-5	.	TRBV30	CAWSVAGGTQETQYF	TGTGCCTGGAGTGTCGCAGGTGGTACGCAAGAGACCCAGTACTTC
.	TRBJ2-7	TRBD1	TRBV11-2	CASSLVAGGWYEQYF	TGTGCCAGCAGCTTAGTTGCAGGGGGTTGGTACGAGCAGTACTTC
.	TRBJ1-1	.	TRBV19	CASSKGTEAFF	TGTGCCAGTAGTAAGGGCACTGAAGCTTTCTTT
.	TRBJ2-1	.	TRBV3-1/TRBV3-2	CASSHWTGGEFF	TGTGCCAGCAGCCATTGGACAGGAGGGGAGTTCTTC
.	TRBJ2-1	TRBD2	TRBV6-5	CAILSGSSYNEQFF	TGTGCCATCCTGAGCGGGAGCTCCTACAATGAGCAGTTCTTC
.	TRBJ2-1	.	TRBV27	CASGSREAVDEQFF	TGTGCCAGCGGGTCAAGGGAAGCGGTGGATGAGCAGTTCTTC
.	TRBJ2-7	.	TRBV5-1	CASSFQGDLYF	TGCGCCAGCAGCTTCCAGGGAGATCTGTACTTC
.	TRBJ1-5	TRBD1	TRBV2	CASSVGWGTEANQPQHF	TGTGCCAGCAGTGTGGGGTGGGGGACAGAGGCGAATCAGCCCCAGCATTTT
.	TRBJ2-1	.	TRBV18	CASSPVEGEYNEQFF	TGTGCCAGCTCACCTGTGGAAGGGGAATACAATGAGCAGTTCTTC